This TCR beta chain was retrieved from a study of cytomegalovirus exposure and HLA in healthy donors. Profiling relied on immunoSEQ multiplex PCR, and the TCRdb table lists in-frame clones only, not all of them. The sample has approximately 110,000 clones, about nine tenths seen once; the top ten hold more than 2%. CDR1 and CDR2 (germline): MGHRA, YSYEKL. Trimming removed 0 bases at V and 4 bases at J, with 13 bases between. The CDR3 totals 15 residues. Points on this clone: Its target is not known.

Findings and caveats of the study: There were over 150 TCR beta chains listed as cytomegalovirus-associated. Three CMV-associated chains were confirmed in vitro to be specific for CMV antigens.

This receptor was taken from a woman aged 18-29 years in good health and CMV-seronegative. V and J are TRBV4-1 and TRBJ2-7; D not resolved. Sequencing used PBMCs. The CDR3 DNA reads TGCGCCAGCAGCCAAGAAGATTGGAGAATTTACGAGCAGTACTTC. Amino acids: CASSQEDWRIYEQYF.